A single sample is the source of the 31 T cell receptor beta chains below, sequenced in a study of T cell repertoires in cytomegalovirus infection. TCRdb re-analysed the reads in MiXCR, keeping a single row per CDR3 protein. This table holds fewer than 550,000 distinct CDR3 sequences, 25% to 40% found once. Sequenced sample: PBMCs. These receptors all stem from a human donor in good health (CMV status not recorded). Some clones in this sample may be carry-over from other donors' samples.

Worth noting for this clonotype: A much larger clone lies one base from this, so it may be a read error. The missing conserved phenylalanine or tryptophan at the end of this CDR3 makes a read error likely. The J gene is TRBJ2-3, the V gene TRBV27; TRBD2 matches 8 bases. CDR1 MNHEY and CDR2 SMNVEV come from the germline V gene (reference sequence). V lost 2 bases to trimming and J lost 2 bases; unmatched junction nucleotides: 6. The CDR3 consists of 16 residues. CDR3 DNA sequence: TGTGCCAGCAGTTTACGTACTAGCGGACACACAGATACGCAGTATCTT. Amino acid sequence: CASSLRTSGHTDTQYL.

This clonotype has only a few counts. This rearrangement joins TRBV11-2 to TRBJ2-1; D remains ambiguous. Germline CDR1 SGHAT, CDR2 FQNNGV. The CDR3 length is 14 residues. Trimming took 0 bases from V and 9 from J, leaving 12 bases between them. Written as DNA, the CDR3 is TGTGCCAGCAGCTTAGAGGTGTGGGGTGGTGAGCAGTTCTTC. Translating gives CASSLEVWGGEQFF.

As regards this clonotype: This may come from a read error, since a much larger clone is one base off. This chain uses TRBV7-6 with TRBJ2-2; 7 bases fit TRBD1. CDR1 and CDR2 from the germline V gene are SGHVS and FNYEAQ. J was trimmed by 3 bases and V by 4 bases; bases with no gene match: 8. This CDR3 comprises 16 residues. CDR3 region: CASSSSGDRDTGELFF. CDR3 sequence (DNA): TGTGCCAGCAGCTCCTCAGGGGACAGAGACACCGGGGAGCTGTTTTTT.

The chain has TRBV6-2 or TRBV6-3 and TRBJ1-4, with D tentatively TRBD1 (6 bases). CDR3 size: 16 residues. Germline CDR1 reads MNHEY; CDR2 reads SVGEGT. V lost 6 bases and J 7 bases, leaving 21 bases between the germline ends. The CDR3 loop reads CASSSPPGTRVEKLFF. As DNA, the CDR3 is TGTGCCAGCAGCAGCCCACCCGGGACAAGGGTTGAAAAACTGTTTTTT.

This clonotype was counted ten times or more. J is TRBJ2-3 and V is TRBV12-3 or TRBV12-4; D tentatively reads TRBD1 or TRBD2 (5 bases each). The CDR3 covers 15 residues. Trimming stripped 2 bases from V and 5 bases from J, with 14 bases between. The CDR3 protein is CASSLIEGQGDTQYF. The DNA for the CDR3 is TGTGCCAGCAGTTTAATTGAGGGGCAGGGAGATACGCAGTATTTT.

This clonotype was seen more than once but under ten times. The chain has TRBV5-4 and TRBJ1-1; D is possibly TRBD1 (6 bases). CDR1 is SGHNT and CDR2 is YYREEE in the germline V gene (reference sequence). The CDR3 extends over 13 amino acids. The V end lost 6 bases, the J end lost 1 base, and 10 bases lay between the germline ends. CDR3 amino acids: CASTQQGNTEAFF. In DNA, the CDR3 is TGTGCCAGCACCCAACAGGGGAACACTGAAGCTTTCTTT.

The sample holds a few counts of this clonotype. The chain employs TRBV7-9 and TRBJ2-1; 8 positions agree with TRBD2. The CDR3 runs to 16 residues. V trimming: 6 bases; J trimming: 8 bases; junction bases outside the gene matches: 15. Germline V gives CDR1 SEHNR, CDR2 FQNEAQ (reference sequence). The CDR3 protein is CASRPRRSGGGDEQFF. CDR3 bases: TGTGCCAGCAGACCGAGGAGGAGCGGGGGCGGGGATGAGCAGTTCTTC.

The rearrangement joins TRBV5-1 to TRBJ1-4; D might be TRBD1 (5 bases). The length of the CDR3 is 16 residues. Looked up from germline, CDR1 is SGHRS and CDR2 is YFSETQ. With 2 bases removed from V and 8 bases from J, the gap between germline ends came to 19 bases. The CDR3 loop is CASSFIPGFGSEKLFF. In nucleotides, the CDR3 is TGCGCCAGCAGCTTCATTCCAGGGTTTGGGAGCGAAAAACTGTTTTTT.

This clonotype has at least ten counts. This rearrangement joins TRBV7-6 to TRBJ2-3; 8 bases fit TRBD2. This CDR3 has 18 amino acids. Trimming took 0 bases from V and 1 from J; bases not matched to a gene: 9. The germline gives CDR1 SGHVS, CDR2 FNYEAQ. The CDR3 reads CASSLASLAVRGTDTQYF. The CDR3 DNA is TGTGCCAGCAGCTTAGCGTCACTAGCGGTACGCGGCACAGATACGCAGTATTTT. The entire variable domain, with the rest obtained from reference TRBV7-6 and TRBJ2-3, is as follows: GAGVSQSPRYKVTKRGQDVALRCDPISGHVSLYWYRQALGQGPEFLTYFNYEAQQDKSGLPNDRFSAERPEGSISTLTIQRTEQRDSAMYRCASSLASLAVRGTDTQYFGPGTRLTVL.

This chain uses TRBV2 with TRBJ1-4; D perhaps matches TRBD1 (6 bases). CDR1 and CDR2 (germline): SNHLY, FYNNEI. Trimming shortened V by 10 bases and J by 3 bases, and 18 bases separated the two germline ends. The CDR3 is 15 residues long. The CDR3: CATRGGLVANEKLFF. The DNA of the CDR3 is TGTGCCACCCGGGGGGGGCTCGTGGCTAATGAAAAACTGTTTTTT. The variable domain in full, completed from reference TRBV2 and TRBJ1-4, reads EPEVTQTPSHQVTQMGQEVILRCVPISNHLYFYWYRQILGQKVEFLVSFYNNEISEKSEIFDDQFSVERPDGSNFTLKIRSTKLEDSAMYFCATRGGLVANEKLFFGSGTQLSVL.

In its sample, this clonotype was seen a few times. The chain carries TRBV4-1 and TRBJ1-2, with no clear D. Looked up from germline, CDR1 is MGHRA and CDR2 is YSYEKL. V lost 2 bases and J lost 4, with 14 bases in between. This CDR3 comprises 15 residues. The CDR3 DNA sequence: TGCGCCAGCAGCCAAACTGACCGAGGCGGCTATGGCTACACCTTC. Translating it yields CASSQTDRGGYGYTF.

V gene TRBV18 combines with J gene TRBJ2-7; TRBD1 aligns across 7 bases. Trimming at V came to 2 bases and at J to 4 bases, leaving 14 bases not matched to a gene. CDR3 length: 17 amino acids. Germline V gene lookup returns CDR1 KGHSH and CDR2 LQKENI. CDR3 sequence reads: CASSPSGVRTGLYEQYF. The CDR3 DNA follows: TGTGCCAGCTCACCAAGTGGGGTAAGGACAGGTCTTTACGAGCAGTACTTC.

Written as DNA, the CDR3 is TGTGCCAGCACGGAGGAGACCCAGTACTTC. The encoded protein is CASTEETQYF. V and J are TRBV2 and TRBJ2-5, with unresolved D. CDR1 is SNHLY, CDR2 FYNNEI, per germline. Trimming left V 7 bases short and J 5 bases short, with 5 bases between. This CDR3 region has 10 residues.

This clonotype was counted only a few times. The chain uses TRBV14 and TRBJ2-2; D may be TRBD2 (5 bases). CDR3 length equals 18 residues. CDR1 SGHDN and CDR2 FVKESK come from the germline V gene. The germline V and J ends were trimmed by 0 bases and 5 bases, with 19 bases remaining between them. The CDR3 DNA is TGTGCCAGCAGCCAAGACGGCGGAAGGCGGGTGGGAACCGGGGAGCTGTTTTTT. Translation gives CASSQDGGRRVGTGELFF.

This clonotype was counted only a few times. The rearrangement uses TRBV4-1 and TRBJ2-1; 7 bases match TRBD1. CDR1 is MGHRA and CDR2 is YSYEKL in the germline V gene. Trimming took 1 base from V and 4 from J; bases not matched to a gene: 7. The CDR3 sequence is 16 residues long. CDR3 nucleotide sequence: TGCGCCAGCAGCCAAGTTCTAGGGACAGCATACAATGAGCAGTTCTTC. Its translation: CASSQVLGTAYNEQFF.

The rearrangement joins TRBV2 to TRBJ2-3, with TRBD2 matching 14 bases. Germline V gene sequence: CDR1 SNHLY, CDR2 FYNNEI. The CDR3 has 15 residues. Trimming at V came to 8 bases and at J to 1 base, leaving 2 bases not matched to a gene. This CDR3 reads CASSTSGGGTDTQYF. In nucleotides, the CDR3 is TGTGCCAGCTCGACTAGCGGGGGGGGCACAGATACGCAGTATTTT.

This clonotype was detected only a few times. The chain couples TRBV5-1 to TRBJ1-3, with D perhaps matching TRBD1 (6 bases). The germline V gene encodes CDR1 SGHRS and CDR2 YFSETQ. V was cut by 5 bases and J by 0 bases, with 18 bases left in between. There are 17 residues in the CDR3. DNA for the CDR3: TGCGCCAGCAGAGGACAGCAAGGCCCCTTCTCTGGAAACACCATATATTTT. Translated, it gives CASRGQQGPFSGNTIYF.

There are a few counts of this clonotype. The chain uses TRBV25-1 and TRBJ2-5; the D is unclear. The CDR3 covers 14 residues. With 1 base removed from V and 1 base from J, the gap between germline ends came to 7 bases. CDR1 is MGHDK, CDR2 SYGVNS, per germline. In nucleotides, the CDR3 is TGTGCCAGCAGTGAATTTCCAACCCAAGAGACCCAGTACTTC. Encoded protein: CASSEFPTQETQYF.

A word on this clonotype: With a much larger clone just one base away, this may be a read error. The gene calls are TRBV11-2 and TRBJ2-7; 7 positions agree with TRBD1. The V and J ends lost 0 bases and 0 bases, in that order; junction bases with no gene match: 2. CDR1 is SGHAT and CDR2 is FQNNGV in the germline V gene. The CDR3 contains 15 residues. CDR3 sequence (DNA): TGTGCCAGCAGCTTAGAGAGGGGGCGCTCCTACGAGCAGTACTTC. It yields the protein CASSLERGRSYEQYF.

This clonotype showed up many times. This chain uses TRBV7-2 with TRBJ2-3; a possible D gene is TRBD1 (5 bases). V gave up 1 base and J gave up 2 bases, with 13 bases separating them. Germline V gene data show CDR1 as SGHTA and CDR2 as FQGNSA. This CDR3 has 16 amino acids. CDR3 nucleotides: TGTGCCAGCAGCTTAGTTTTGGACACTTACACAGATACGCAGTATTTT. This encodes CASSLVLDTYTDTQYF.

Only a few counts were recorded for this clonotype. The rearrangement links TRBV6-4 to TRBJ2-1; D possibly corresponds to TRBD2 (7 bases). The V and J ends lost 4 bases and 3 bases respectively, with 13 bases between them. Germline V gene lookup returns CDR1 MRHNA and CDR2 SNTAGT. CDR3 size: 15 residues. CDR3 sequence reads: CASSAEGGGYNEQFF. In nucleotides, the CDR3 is TGTGCCAGCAGTGCTGAAGGGGGGGGCTACAATGAGCAGTTCTTC.

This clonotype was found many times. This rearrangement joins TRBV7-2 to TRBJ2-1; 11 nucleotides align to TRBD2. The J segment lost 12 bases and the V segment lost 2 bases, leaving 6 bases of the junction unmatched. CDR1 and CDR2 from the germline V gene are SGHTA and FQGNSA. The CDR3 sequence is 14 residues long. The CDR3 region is CASSLTLAGAGQFF. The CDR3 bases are TGTGCCAGCAGCTTAACACTAGCGGGGGCGGGGCAGTTCTTC.

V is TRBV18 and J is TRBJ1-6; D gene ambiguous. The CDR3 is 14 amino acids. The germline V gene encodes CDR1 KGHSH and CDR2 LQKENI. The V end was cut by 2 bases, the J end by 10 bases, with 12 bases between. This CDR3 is CASSPEERRSPLHF. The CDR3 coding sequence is TGTGCCAGCTCACCAGAAGAACGCCGCTCACCCCTCCACTTT.

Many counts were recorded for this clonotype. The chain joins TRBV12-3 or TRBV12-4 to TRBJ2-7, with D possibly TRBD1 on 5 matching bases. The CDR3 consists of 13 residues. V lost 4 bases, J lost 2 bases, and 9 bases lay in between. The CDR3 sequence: CASSYETAYEQYF. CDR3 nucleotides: TGTGCCAGCAGTTATGAGACAGCCTACGAGCAGTACTTC.

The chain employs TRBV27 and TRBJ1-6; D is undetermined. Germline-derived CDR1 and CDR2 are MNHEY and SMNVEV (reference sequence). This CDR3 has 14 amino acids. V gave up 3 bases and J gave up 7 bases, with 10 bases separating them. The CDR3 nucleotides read TGTGCCAGCAGTTTTAACAGACCGAATTCACCCCTCCACTTT. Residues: CASSFNRPNSPLHF.

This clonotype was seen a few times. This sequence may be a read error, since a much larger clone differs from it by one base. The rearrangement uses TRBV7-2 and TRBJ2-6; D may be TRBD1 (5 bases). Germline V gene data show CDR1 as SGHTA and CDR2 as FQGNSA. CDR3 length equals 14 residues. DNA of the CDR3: TGTGCCAGCAGCTTGGGGTCTGGGGCCAACGGCCTGACTTTC. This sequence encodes CASSLGSGANGLTF.

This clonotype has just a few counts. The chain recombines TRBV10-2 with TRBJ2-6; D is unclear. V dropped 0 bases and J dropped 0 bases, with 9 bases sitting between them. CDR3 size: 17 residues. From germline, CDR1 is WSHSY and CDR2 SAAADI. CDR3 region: CASSESPGSSGANVLTF. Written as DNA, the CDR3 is TGCGCCAGCAGTGAGTCGCCAGGCAGCTCTGGGGCCAACGTCCTGACTTTC.

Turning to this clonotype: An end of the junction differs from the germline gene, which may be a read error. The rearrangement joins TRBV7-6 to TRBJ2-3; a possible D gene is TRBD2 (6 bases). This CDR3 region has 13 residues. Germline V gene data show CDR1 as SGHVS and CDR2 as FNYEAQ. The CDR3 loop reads CARSSGSSETQYF. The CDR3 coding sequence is TGTGCCAGAAGCTCCGGGAGCTCGGAGACGCAGTATTTT.

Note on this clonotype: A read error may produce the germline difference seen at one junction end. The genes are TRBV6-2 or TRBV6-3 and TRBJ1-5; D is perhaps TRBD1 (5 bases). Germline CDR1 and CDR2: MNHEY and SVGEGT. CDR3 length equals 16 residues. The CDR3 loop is CSSSYRRTGGNQPQHF. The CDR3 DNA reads TGTTCCAGCAGTTACAGGCGGACGGGGGGCAATCAGCCCCAGCATTTT.

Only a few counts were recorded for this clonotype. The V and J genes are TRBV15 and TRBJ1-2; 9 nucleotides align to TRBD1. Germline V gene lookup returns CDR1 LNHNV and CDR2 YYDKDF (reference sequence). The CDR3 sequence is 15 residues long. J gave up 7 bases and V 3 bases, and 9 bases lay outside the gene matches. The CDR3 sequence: CATSSPQGARGGYTF. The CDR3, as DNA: TGTGCCACCAGCAGCCCACAGGGGGCACGCGGTGGCTACACCTTC.

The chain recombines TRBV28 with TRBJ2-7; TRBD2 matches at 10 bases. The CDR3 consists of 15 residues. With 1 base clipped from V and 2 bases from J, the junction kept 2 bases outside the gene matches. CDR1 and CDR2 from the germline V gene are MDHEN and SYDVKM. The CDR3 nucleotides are TGTGCCAGCAGTTTATTACTAGCGGGGACCTACGAGCAGTACTTC. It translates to CASSLLLAGTYEQYF.